The 27 T cell receptor beta chains presented below share a single source sample, sequenced in a study of cytomegalovirus exposure and HLA in healthy donors. PCR involved 60 Vbeta and 13 Jbeta primers. Some clones are missing from TCRdb's copy, which holds only in-frame ones; the method was immunoSEQ multiplex PCR. Here the sample table reports 150,000 to 200,000 clones. The specimen was PBMCs. The receptors stem from a woman aged 18-29 years in good health and CMV-seropositive.

The chain has TRBV2 and TRBJ2-7; a weak D match, TRBD1 (6 bases). Germline lookup yields CDR1 SNHLY and CDR2 FYNNEI. The CDR3 totals 12 residues. V shed 7 bases and J shed 2 bases, with 9 bases lying between them. Here the CDR3 reads CASNTGTYEQYF. For the CDR3, the DNA is TGTGCCAGCAATACAGGGACCTACGAGCAGTACTTC.

The V call is TRBV1, the J call TRBJ2-7; no DNA check was done on the table's D call, TRBD2. TRBV1 represents a pseudogene. The CDR3 is made up of 16 amino acids. CDR3 bases: TGCACCAGCAGTCGAGAGCGACTAGCGGGAAACTACGAGCAGTACTTC. Protein: CTSSRERLAGNYEQYF.

The chain couples TRBV27 to TRBJ2-1, with 8 bases matching TRBD1. CDR1 and CDR2 from the germline V gene are MNHEY and SMNVEV (reference sequence). With 4 bases clipped from V and 9 bases from J, the junction kept 8 bases outside the gene matches. The length of the CDR3 is 14 residues. The CDR3 nucleotides are TGTGCCAGCAGTTCACAGGGGGGCTGGGGTGAGCAGTTCTTC. Its protein is CASSSQGGWGEQFF.

The chain links TRBV14 to TRBJ2-1; TRBD2 aligns across 9 bases. Germline values: CDR1 SGHDN, CDR2 FVKESK. The J segment lost 6 bases and the V segment lost 7 bases, leaving 13 bases of the junction unmatched. CDR3 size: 16 residues. CDR3 coding DNA: TGTGCCAGCAAGGGGCCTAGCGGGGTCGGAGTCAATGAGCAGTTCTTC. This sequence encodes CASKGPSGVGVNEQFF.

The chain links TRBV27 to TRBJ2-1, with 7 bases identical to TRBD1. The V segment lost 2 bases and the J segment 8 bases; nucleotides outside the gene matches: 9. This CDR3 spans 15 amino acids. CDR1 MNHEY and CDR2 SMNVEV come from the germline V gene (reference sequence). This chain's CDR3 is CASSLIGGAPDEQFF. The CDR3 DNA follows: TGTGCCAGCAGTTTAATAGGGGGCGCCCCCGATGAGCAGTTCTTC.

The chain is built from TRBV18 and TRBJ2-2, with no clear D. V was shortened by 3 bases and J by 5 bases, with 4 bases between the two germline ends. The CDR3 is 12 amino acids. The germline V gene has CDR1 KGHSH and CDR2 LQKENI. The CDR3 loop reads CASSPQTGELFF. The CDR3 bases are TGTGCCAGCTCACCCCAAACCGGGGAGCTGTTTTTT.

The chain links TRBV5-3 to TRBJ1-1; possibly TRBD1 for D (5 bases). TRBV5-3 is filed as an ORF, its function uncertain. This CDR3 has 14 residues. Trimming removed 0 bases at V and 5 bases at J, with 11 bases between. The CDR3 loop reads CARSLGPRGTEAFF. The CDR3, as DNA: TGTGCCAGAAGCTTGGGACCGCGGGGGACTGAAGCTTTCTTT.

The V gene is TRBV19, the J gene TRBJ1-2; D gene ambiguous. Germline CDR1 is LNHDA and CDR2 is SQIVND (reference sequence). This CDR3 is built from 14 residues. The V end lost 4 bases, the J end lost 1 base, and 10 bases lay between the germline ends. The CDR3 sequence is CASSKEDFNYGYTF. The CDR3, as DNA: TGTGCCAGTAGTAAGGAGGATTTTAACTATGGCTACACCTTC.

This chain connects TRBV7-6 to TRBJ2-1; weak D call: TRBD2 (6 bases). The V and J ends lost 4 bases and 2 bases respectively, with 15 bases between them. The CDR3 runs 16 residues. Germline CDR1 is SGHVS and CDR2 is FNYEAQ. The CDR3 reads CASSSKRTIPYNEQFF. CDR3 DNA: TGTGCCAGCAGCTCGAAGAGGACTATCCCCTACAATGAGCAGTTCTTC.

The chain combines TRBV28 with TRBJ2-3; TRBD1 matches at 7 bases. CDR3 length: 17 amino acids. CDR1 and CDR2 from the germline V gene are MDHEN and SYDVKM. V shed 5 bases and J 4 bases; nucleotides not matched to a gene: 15. CDR3 DNA: TGTGCCAGCAGTCCAGTAAAGGGGGCCGTAGGGGCAGATACGCAGTATTTT. This sequence encodes CASSPVKGAVGADTQYF. Filled out from reference TRBV28 and TRBJ2-3, the complete variable domain reads DVKVTQSSRYLVKRTGEKVFLECVQDMDHENMFWYRQDPGLGLRLIYFSYDVKMKEKGDIPEGYSVSREKKERFSLILESASTNQTSMYLCASSPVKGAVGADTQYFGPGTRLTVL.

The gene calls are TRBV27 and TRBJ1-6; D gene uncertain. The CDR3 is made up of 18 amino acids. The germline V and J ends were trimmed by 5 bases and 1 base, with 18 bases remaining between them. The germline V gene encodes CDR1 MNHEY and CDR2 SMNVEV (reference sequence). The CDR3, as DNA: TGTGCCAGCAGTCCTCGAGTCGGGTGGGAGTCCTATAATTCACCCCTCCACTTT. It specifies CASSPRVGWESYNSPLHF.

The chain joins TRBV20-1 to TRBJ1-2; 7 bases map to TRBD1. The CDR3 runs to 11 residues. Trimming cost V 5 bases and J 5 bases; bases outside gene matches: 2. Germline CDR1 and CDR2: DFQATT and SNEGSKA (reference sequence). CDR3 amino acids: CSAPTGYGYTF. The CDR3 nucleotides are TGCAGTGCTCCGACAGGGTATGGCTACACCTTC.

This chain joins TRBV4-2 and TRBJ2-1, with D tentatively TRBD2 (6 bases). There are 17 residues in the CDR3. CDR1 and CDR2 from the germline V gene are LGHNA and YNFKEQ. Trimming took 3 bases from V and 0 from J, leaving 15 bases between them. CDR3: CASSQTSSDSSYNEQFF. CDR3 in DNA: TGTGCCAGCAGCCAGACCTCTAGCGACAGCTCCTACAATGAGCAGTTCTTC.

The V call is TRBV4-1, the J call TRBJ2-5; D unresolved. The J call could be wrong; TRBJ2-7 is a better fit for the DNA end. The CDR3 spans 13 residues. Germline loops: CDR1 MGHRA, CDR2 YSYEKL. This CDR3 reads CASSQDLRSEQYF. In DNA, the CDR3 is TGCGCCAGCAGCCAAGACCTACGGAGCGAGCAGTACTTC.

This chain uses TRBV7-2 with TRBJ2-1, with 10 bases that match TRBD2. The V gene end was trimmed by 4 bases and the J gene end by 6 bases; junction bases not matched to a gene: 6. CDR1 and CDR2 from the germline V gene are SGHTA and FQGNSA. This CDR3 contains 15 residues. In nucleotides, the CDR3 is TGTGCCAGCAGCTCCTCTAGCGGGGGTATCAATGAGCAGTTCTTC. It yields the protein CASSSSSGGINEQFF.

This rearrangement joins TRBV5-6 to TRBJ2-1; a possible D gene is TRBD2 (5 bases). Germline CDR1 reads SGHDT; CDR2 reads YYEEEE. There are 15 residues in the CDR3. Trimming took off 4 bases at V and 5 bases at J, with 16 bases between the two ends. CDR3 residues: CASSKGLEYNNEQFF. The CDR3 DNA follows: TGTGCCAGCAGCAAAGGACTGGAATACAACAATGAGCAGTTCTTC.

The chain carries TRBV7-2 and TRBJ1-3; no clear D. The CDR3 runs to 13 residues. V was clipped by 5 bases and J by 0 bases, with 5 bases between them. Germline V gene data show CDR1 as SGHTA and CDR2 as FQGNSA. The DNA for the CDR3 is TGTGCCAGCAGCCCTAACTCTGGAAACACCATATATTTT. Residues: CASSPNSGNTIYF.

The chain is built from TRBV19 and TRBJ1-1; no definite D call. V lost 2 bases to trimming and J lost 5 bases, with 12 bases between them. The CDR3 spans 14 residues. Germline-derived CDR1 and CDR2 are LNHDA and SQIVND (reference sequence). The CDR3 sequence: CASSIIFGETEAFF. The CDR3 DNA reads TGTGCCAGTAGTATAATTTTCGGGGAAACTGAAGCTTTCTTT.

V usage is TRBV18 and J usage is TRBJ2-3; maybe TRBD1 (5 bases). The CDR3 consists of 13 residues. Germline CDR1 reads KGHSH; CDR2 reads LQKENI. V was shortened by 2 bases and J by 5 bases, with 8 bases between the two germline ends. This chain's CDR3 is CASSPNQGDTQYF. The DNA of the CDR3 is TGTGCCAGCTCACCAAACCAGGGAGATACGCAGTATTTT.

This sequence joins TRBV18 and TRBJ1-1; no definite D call. Trimming stripped 7 bases from V and 3 bases from J, with 12 bases between. Germline V CDR1 and CDR2: KGHSH, LQKENI. The CDR3 extends over 13 amino acids. The CDR3 coding sequence is TGTGCCAGCTTCACGGGAGGAGACACTGAAGCTTTCTTT. This sequence encodes CASFTGGDTEAFF. The full variable domain, in which reference TRBV18 and TRBJ1-1 provide the parts outside the CDR3, is NAGVMQNPRHLVRRRGQEARLRCSPMKGHSHVYWYRQLPEEGLKFMVYLQKENIIDESGMPKERFSAEFPKEGPSILRIQQVVRGDSAAYFCASFTGGDTEAFFGQGTRLTVV.

The V call is TRBV5-5, the J call TRBJ1-1; D not certain. This CDR3 contains 12 residues. Between the trimmed V and J ends, which lost 3 bases and 5 bases, there was a span of 8 bases. The germline gives CDR1 SGHKS, CDR2 YYEKEE (reference sequence). CDR3 nucleotides: TGTGCCAGCAGCTGGGCGGGGACTGAAGCTTTCTTT. This sequence encodes CASSWAGTEAFF.

J is TRBJ1-2 and V is TRBV7-3; 8 positions agree with TRBD1. This CDR3 is 13 amino acids long. With 4 bases clipped from V and 8 bases from J, the junction kept 6 bases outside the gene matches. Germline CDR1 reads SGHTA; CDR2 reads FQGTGA. The DNA for the CDR3 is TGTGCCAGCAGCTCACAGCCAGGGGGCGGCTACACCTTC. This codes for CASSSQPGGGYTF.

This rearrangement joins TRBV27 to TRBJ1-2; TRBD1 might be the D (5 bases). The V end was cut by 3 bases, the J end by 4 bases, with 18 bases between. This CDR3 contains 16 residues. The germline gives CDR1 MNHEY, CDR2 SMNVEV (reference sequence). CDR3 coding DNA: TGTGCCAGCAGTTTCGACCCCGGCAGGGCTAGCTATGGCTACACCTTC. Amino acid sequence: CASSFDPGRASYGYTF.

V gene TRBV19 combines with J gene TRBJ2-5, with TRBD2 identical over 11 bases. V was pared by 5 bases and J by 6 bases, with 8 bases of the junction left unmatched. The CDR3 has 15 amino acids. In germline, CDR1 is LNHDA, CDR2 SQIVND (reference sequence). CDR3 in amino acids: CASSASTSGAKTQYF. The CDR3 DNA is TGTGCCAGTAGTGCCTCGACTAGCGGGGCGAAGACCCAGTACTTC.

The chain is built from TRBV2 and TRBJ1-1; weak D call: TRBD1 (5 bases). The CDR3 runs 15 residues. The germline V and J ends were trimmed by 7 bases and 2 bases, with 17 bases remaining between them. CDR1 and CDR2 (germline): SNHLY, FYNNEI. The CDR3 region is CASIERSRGNTEAFF. CDR3 bases: TGTGCCAGCATCGAGCGTTCTAGGGGAAACACTGAAGCTTTCTTT.

The rearrangement links TRBV19 to TRBJ1-1, with D hard to call. Germline assignment: CDR1 LNHDA and CDR2 SQIVND (reference sequence). The CDR3 length is 13 residues. Trimming left V 1 base short and J 1 base short, with 4 bases between. The CDR3 region has the DNA TGTGCCAGTAGTATAGTAGCGAACACTGAAGCTTTCTTT. This encodes CASSIVANTEAFF.

V usage is TRBV6-5 and J usage is TRBJ1-6; weak D call: TRBD1 (6 bases). The ends were cut back, 0 bases at V and 6 bases at J, with 9 bases in the middle. Germline V gene lookup returns CDR1 MNHEY and CDR2 SVGAGI. The CDR3 runs to 15 residues. The CDR3 here is CASSYSTGSNSPLHF. The CDR3, as DNA: TGTGCCAGCAGTTACTCCACAGGGAGTAATTCACCCCTCCACTTT.